A selection of T cell receptor beta chains follows, all from one sample in a study of siplizumab effects on memory and regulatory T cells. Produced via immunoSEQ multiplex PCR; TCRdb's table is partial and in-frame only. The sample has 99,000 or so clones, around 94% seen once. The sample taken for sequencing was non-Treg CD4+ T cells sorted from blood. The receptor set was obtained from a human donor in good health. Both conserved end residues are part of each CDR3. D genes are given only for firm matches. Size is stated for part of the rows, as once, few or many counts, or as a class when the clone is expanded.

>.|TRBV19|.|TRBJ2-7
TGTGCCAGTAGTATAGAACGGACTACCGAGCAGTACTTC
CASSIERTTEQYF
>.|TRBV5-3|.|TRBJ1-1
TGTGCCAGAAGCTTGCGGGGGATGAGCACTGAAGCTTTCTTT
CARSLRGMSTEAFF
>TRBD2|TRBV6-4|.|TRBJ2-1
TGTGCCACCAGCCTGGGACTAGGGTTTGAGCAGTTCTTC
CATSLGLGFEQFF
>TRBD2|TRBV5-1|.|TRBJ2-3
TGCGCCAGCAGCCCCAGGACTAGCGGGAGTCTCGTAGATACGCAGTATTTT
CASSPRTSGSLVDTQYF
>.|TRBV29-1|.|TRBJ1-1
TGCAGCGTGACACCATCCGGCACTGAAGCTTTCTTT
CSVTPSGTEAFF
>.|TRBV19|.|TRBJ2-2
TGTGCCAGTATGTTGATGGGGGAGCTGTTTTTT
CASMLMGELFF
>.|TRBV27|.|TRBJ2-3
TGTGCCAGCAGCCCATTAAAAGGGGCCACAGATACGCAGTATTTT
CASSPLKGATDTQYF
>.|TRBV19|.|TRBJ1-1
TGTGCCAGTAGTATTCAACTGGGGAGAACTGAAGCTTTCTTT
CASSIQLGRTEAFF
>TRBD2|TRBV7-3|.|TRBJ2-2
TGTGCCAGCAGCCACGGGACTAGCGTGGGCACCGGGGAGCTGTTTTTT
CASSHGTSVGTGELFF
>.|TRBV11-2|.|TRBJ1-2
TGTGCCAGCAGCTTTAACCGGGACATTGAAGGCTACACCTTC
CASSFNRDIEGYTF
>TRBD2|TRBV6-4|.|TRBJ2-2
TGTGCCAGCAGTCTTCAAGCGGGGGCCACCGGGGAGCTGTTTTTT
CASSLQAGATGELFF
>.|TRBV19|.|TRBJ2-3
TGTGCCAGTAGTCCCAAGGGTGGCAGTCCCACAGATACGCAGTATTTT
CASSPKGGSPTDTQYF
>.|TRBV28|.|TRBJ2-4
TGTGCCAGCGGGGTCCCAAAAAACATTCAGTACTTC
CASGVPKNIQYF
>.|TRBV19|once|TRBJ2-1
TGTGCCAGTAGTATGGTGGCGACGGCAGGGTTCAATGAGCAGTTCTTC
CASSMVATAGFNEQFF
>TRBD1|TRBV28|.|TRBJ1-1
TGTGCCAGCAGTTTAGAAGTCGGGGACAGGGACACTGAAGCTTTCTTT
CASSLEVGDRDTEAFF
>.|TRBV19|.|TRBJ2-1
TGTGCCAGTAGTACCAGCGGCAATGAGCAGTTCTTC
CASSTSGNEQFF
>.|TRBV27|.|TRBJ2-5
TGTGCCAGCAGTAAGGGGCGGAGGGAGACCCAGTACTTC
CASSKGRRETQYF
>TRBD2|TRBV27|.|TRBJ2-7
TGTGCCAGCAGTTCGAGTACCGGGACTAGTAACGAGCAGTACTTC
CASSSSTGTSNEQYF
>.|TRBV27|.|TRBJ2-2
TGTGCCAGCAGTTGGGGCTTTAACACCGGGGAGCTGTTTTTT
CASSWGFNTGELFF
>.|TRBV28|.|TRBJ1-1
TGTGCCAGCAGTTTAATCGCAGGCTTCATAGGGGGAGCTTTCTTT
CASSLIAGFIGGAFF
>.|TRBV6-6|.|TRBJ1-1
TGTGCCAGCAGTTACTCGATACAGGGTACTGAAGCTTTCTTT
CASSYSIQGTEAFF
>.|TRBV19|.|TRBJ2-1
TGTGCCAGTAGTATCCGACGACTAACAGGTTCCTACAATGAGCAGTTCTTC
CASSIRRLTGSYNEQFF
>.|TRBV5-1|.|TRBJ2-3
TGCGCCAGCCGCGCAGGGGCCTCCACAGATACGCAGTATTTT
CASRAGASTDTQYF
>.|TRBV18|.|TRBJ2-7
TGTGCCAGCTCACCTATGGGGACCGAGACCTACGAGCAGTACTTC
CASSPMGTETYEQYF
>.|TRBV30|.|TRBJ1-5
TGTGCCTGGAGTGTTCCCGGGAGTACTCCCCAGCATTTT
CAWSVPGSTPQHF
>.|TRBV30|.|TRBJ2-3
TGTGCCTGGAGTGGTGTCCAGAGGACAGATACGCAGTATTTT
CAWSGVQRTDTQYF
>.|TRBV18|.|TRBJ2-3
TGTGCCAGCTCACCACCCCAGGGGACGAGGGCGGATACGCAGTATTTT
CASSPPQGTRADTQYF
>.|TRBV5-5|.|TRBJ1-5
TGTGCCAGCAGCTTAGGTACAGGGATTAGGGATCAGCCCCAGCATTTT
CASSLGTGIRDQPQHF
>.|TRBV28|.|TRBJ2-7
TGTGCCAGCAGTTTAAGCTACAGGGCCTACGAGCAGTACTTC
CASSLSYRAYEQYF
>.|TRBV28|.|TRBJ2-2
TGTGCCAGCAGTTTACTTAACGCGGGCGACACCGGGGAGCTGTTTTTT
CASSLLNAGDTGELFF
>.|TRBV15|.|TRBJ2-3
TGTGCCACAGGGACACTAAATAAAGATACGCAGTATTTT
CATGTLNKDTQYF
>.|TRBV6-1|.|TRBJ2-3
TGTGCCTCCCACTTGGGTAGTATCTTGACAGATACGCAGTATTTT
CASHLGSILTDTQYF
>.|TRBV9|.|TRBJ2-1
TGTGCCAGCAGCCCAGTGGCCCGGGCGCTAAGTAATGAGCAGTTCTTC
CASSPVARALSNEQFF
>.|TRBV7-8|.|TRBJ2-2
TGTGCCAGCAGCCCGCTATTCCCCGGGGAGCTGTTTTTT
CASSPLFPGELFF
>TRBD1|TRBV27|.|TRBJ2-1
TGTGCCACCAACACAGGGGGGAGCCTAGGTGAGCAGTTCTTC
CATNTGGSLGEQFF
>TRBD2|TRBV27|.|TRBJ2-3
TGTGCCAGCAGCCCCAGACGGGGGGGGATTTCGAATACGCAGTATTTT
CASSPRRGGISNTQYF
>.|TRBV5-1|.|TRBJ2-3
TGCGCCAGCAGCTTAAGCTACGGAGGGGCGGGAGATACGCAGTATTTT
CASSLSYGGAGDTQYF
>TRBD1|TRBV7-8|.|TRBJ2-7
TGTGCCAGCAGTTCCATCAGGGGGCCCTACGAGCAGTACTTC
CASSSIRGPYEQYF
>.|TRBV19|.|TRBJ1-1
TGTGCCAGTACCGCCCTAGGGGTGGGCTTGGGCACTGAAGCTTTCTTT
CASTALGVGLGTEAFF
>TRBD2|TRBV30|.|TRBJ2-7
TGTGCCTGGAGTCCGAGGGGCGGGGGGCACAGGGACGAGCAGTACTTC
CAWSPRGGGHRDEQYF
>.|TRBV5-1|.|TRBJ1-2
TGCGCCAGCAGCTTGTTTCCAGGTGCCGGCTATGGCTACACCTTC
CASSLFPGAGYGYTF
>.|TRBV7-8|once|TRBJ1-1
TGTGCCAGCAGCTTAGTCGGTTCGGTAGAAACTGAAGCTTTCTTT
CASSLVGSVETEAFF
>.|TRBV6-1|.|TRBJ2-3
TGTGCCAGCATGGGGCTTTTCACAGATACGCAGTATTTT
CASMGLFTDTQYF
>.|TRBV2|.|TRBJ2-7
TGTGCCAGCTCCGGACAGCTCTACGAGCAGTACTTC
CASSGQLYEQYF